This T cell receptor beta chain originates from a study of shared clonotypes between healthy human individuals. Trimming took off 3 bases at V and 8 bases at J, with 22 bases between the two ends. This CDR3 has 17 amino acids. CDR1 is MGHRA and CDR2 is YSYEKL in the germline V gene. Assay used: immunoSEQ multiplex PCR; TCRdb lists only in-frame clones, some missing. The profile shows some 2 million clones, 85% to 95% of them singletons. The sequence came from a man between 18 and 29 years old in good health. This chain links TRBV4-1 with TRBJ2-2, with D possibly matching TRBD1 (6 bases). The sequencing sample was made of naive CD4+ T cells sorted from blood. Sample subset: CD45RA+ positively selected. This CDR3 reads CASSHEVRGAIFGELFF. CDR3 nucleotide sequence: TGCGCCAGCAGCCATGAAGTCAGGGGAGCTATATTTGGGGAGCTGTTTTTT.